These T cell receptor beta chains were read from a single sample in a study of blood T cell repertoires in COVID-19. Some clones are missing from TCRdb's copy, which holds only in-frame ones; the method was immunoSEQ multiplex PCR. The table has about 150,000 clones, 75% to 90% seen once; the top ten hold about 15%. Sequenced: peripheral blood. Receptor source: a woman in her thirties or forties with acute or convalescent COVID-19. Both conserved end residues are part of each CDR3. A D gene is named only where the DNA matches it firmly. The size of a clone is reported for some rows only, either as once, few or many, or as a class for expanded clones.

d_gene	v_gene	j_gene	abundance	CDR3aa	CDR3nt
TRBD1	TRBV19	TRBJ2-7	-	CASSLGTGIYEQYF	TGTGCCAGTAGTCTAGGGACAGGGATATACGAGCAGTACTTC
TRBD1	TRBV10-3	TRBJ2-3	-	CAISVGDRGGGDTQYF	TGTGCCATCAGTGTGGGGGACAGGGGTGGAGGGGATACGCAGTATTTT
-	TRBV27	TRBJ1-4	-	CASSFRQTNEKLFF	TGTGCCAGCAGTTTTCGACAGACTAATGAAAAACTGTTTTTT
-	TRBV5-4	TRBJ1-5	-	CASSIQGSEAQHF	TGTGCCAGCAGCATACAGGGTAGCGAGGCCCAGCATTTT
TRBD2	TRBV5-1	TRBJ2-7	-	CASSSTPSGVYEQYF	TGCGCCAGCAGCTCCACTCCTAGCGGGGTCTACGAGCAGTACTTC
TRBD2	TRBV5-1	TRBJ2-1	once	CASSLVLADNEQFF	TGCGCCAGCAGCTTGGTCCTAGCGGACAATGAGCAGTTCTTC
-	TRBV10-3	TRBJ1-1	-	CAISDTQGSNTEAFF	TGTGCCATCAGTGACACACAGGGTAGCAACACTGAAGCTTTCTTT
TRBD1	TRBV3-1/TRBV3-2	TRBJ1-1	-	CASSHRTGGNTEAFF	TGTGCCAGCAGCCATAGGACAGGGGGGAACACTGAAGCTTTCTTT
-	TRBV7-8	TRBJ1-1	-	CASSVTGGDTEAFF	TGTGCCAGCAGTGTGACAGGTGGGGACACTGAAGCTTTCTTT
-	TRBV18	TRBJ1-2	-	CASSPPGPGYGYTF	TGTGCCAGCTCACCACCGGGCCCAGGCTATGGCTACACCTTC
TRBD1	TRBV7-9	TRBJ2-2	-	CASSYPGQSNTGELFF	TGTGCCAGCAGCTACCCGGGACAGTCGAACACCGGGGAGCTGTTTTTT
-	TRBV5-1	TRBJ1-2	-	CASSLATGTYGYTF	TGCGCCAGCAGCTTGGCCACGGGAACCTATGGCTACACCTTC
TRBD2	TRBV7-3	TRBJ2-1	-	CASSLRTGTSGLNEQFF	TGTGCCAGCAGCTTAAGGACCGGGACTAGCGGACTCAATGAGCAGTTCTTC
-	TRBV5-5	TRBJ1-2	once	CASSLVTRDYGYTF	TGTGCCAGCAGCTTGGTGACACGCGACTATGGCTACACCTTC
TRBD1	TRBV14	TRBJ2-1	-	CASSRDSHAYNEQFF	TGTGCCAGCAGCCGGGACAGCCATGCATACAATGAGCAGTTCTTC
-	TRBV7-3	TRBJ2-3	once	CASSPQGYGLPDTQYF	TGTGCCAGCAGCCCTCAGGGCTATGGGCTTCCAGATACGCAGTATTTT
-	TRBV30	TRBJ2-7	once	CAWSVLMGRDSYEQYF	TGTGCCTGGAGTGTACTCATGGGGCGGGACTCCTACGAGCAGTACTTC
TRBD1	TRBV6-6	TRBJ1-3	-	CASSYYRTGGRDTIYF	TGTGCCAGCAGTTACTACCGGACAGGGGGCCGGGACACCATATATTTT
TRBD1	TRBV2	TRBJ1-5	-	CASIRDREAYQPQHF	TGTGCCAGTATAAGGGACAGGGAGGCTTATCAGCCCCAGCATTTT
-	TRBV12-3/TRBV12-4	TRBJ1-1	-	CASRHAENTEAFF	TGTGCCAGCAGGCACGCAGAGAACACTGAAGCTTTCTTT
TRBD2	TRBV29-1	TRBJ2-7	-	CSVRLADEQYF	TGCAGCGTTCGCCTAGCGGACGAGCAGTACTTC
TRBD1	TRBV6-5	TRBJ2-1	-	CASRDRVNNEQFF	TGTGCCAGCCGGGACAGGGTAAACAATGAGCAGTTCTTC
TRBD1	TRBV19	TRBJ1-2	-	CASDRDRTGYGYTF	TGTGCCAGTGATCGGGACAGAACAGGCTATGGCTACACCTTC
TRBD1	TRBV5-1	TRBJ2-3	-	CASSPRDRAFTDTQYF	TGCGCCAGCAGCCCACGGGACAGGGCGTTCACAGATACGCAGTATTTT
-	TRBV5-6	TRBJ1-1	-	CASSSGGTEAFF	TGTGCCAGCAGCTCTGGGGGGACTGAAGCTTTCTTT
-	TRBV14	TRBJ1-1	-	CASSGYTRDTEAFF	TGTGCCAGCAGCGGATATACCAGGGACACTGAAGCTTTCTTT
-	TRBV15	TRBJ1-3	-	CATSRDLAGGSSGNTIYF	TGTGCCACCAGCAGAGATCTTGCGGGGGGGAGCTCTGGAAACACCATATATTTT
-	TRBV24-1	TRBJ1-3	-	CATSEAGAAGNTIYF	TGTGCCACCAGCGAAGCGGGGGCTGCTGGAAACACCATATATTTT
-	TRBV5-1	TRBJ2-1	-	CASSFRGTDAFF	TGCGCCAGCTCCTTCCGTGGGACTGATGCGTTCTTC
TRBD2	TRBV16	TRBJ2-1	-	CASSRTSGGSGLEQFF	TGTGCCAGCAGCCGGACTAGCGGGGGGTCGGGTCTTGAGCAGTTCTTC
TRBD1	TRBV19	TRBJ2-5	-	CASSKGTGTGATETQYF	TGTGCCAGTAGTAAAGGGACCGGGACAGGGGCTACGGAGACCCAGTACTTC
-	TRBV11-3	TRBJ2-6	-	CASSFIGVGANVLTF	TGTGCCAGCAGCTTTATCGGTGTTGGGGCCAACGTCCTGACTTTC
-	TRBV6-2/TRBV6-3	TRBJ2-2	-	CASSYSTLRVPAGELFF	TGTGCCAGCAGTTACTCCACTTTGCGGGTTCCCGCCGGGGAGCTGTTTTTT
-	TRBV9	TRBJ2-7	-	CASSVSPNTQTNSYEQYF	TGTGCCAGCAGCGTATCCCCAAACACACAGACGAACTCCTACGAGCAGTACTTC
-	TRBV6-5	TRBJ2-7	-	CASSYERTYYNEQYF	TGTGCCAGCAGTTACGAAAGGACATATTATAACGAGCAGTACTTC
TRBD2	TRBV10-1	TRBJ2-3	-	CASSPNVGGNTDTQYF	TGCGCCAGCAGCCCAAATGTGGGGGGGAACACAGATACGCAGTATTTT
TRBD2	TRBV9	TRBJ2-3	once	CASSNPYQGFGSGGLSTDTQYF	TGTGCCAGCAGCAACCCTTATCAGGGGTTTGGTAGCGGGGGCTTAAGCACAGATACGCAGTATTTT
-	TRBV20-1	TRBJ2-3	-	CSVNEGGSDTQYF	TGCAGTGTTAATGAGGGAGGTTCAGATACGCAGTATTTT
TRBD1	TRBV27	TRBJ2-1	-	CASSSNPWTGVNNEQFF	TGTGCCAGCAGTTCCAACCCTTGGACAGGGGTTAACAATGAGCAGTTCTTC
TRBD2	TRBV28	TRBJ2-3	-	CASSFPSGSNTQYF	TGTGCCAGCAGTTTTCCTAGCGGGAGTAATACGCAGTATTTT
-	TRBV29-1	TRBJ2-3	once	CSVDGQTDTQYF	TGCAGCGTTGACGGACAGACAGATACGCAGTATTTT
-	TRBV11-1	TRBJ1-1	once	CASSLMRSGTEAFF	TGTGCCAGCAGCTTAATGCGATCAGGGACTGAAGCTTTCTTT
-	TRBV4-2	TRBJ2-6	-	CASSQEGPFISGANVLTF	TGTGCCAGCAGCCAGGAGGGACCATTTATCTCTGGGGCCAACGTCCTGACTTTC
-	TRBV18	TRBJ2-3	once	CASHKSLQGGTDTQYF	TGTGCCAGCCATAAGAGTCTACAGGGCGGAACAGATACGCAGTATTTT
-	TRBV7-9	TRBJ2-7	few	CASSSDGLHYEQYF	TGTGCCAGCAGCTCTGATGGGCTACACTACGAGCAGTACTTC